The text below deals with one TCR beta chain. Its cognate antigen is unknown. Constant-segment primers served in 5'RACE that generated TCR alpha and TCR beta cDNA libraries bearing sample barcodes and UMIs. TCRdb redid the calling of the 5' RACE reads with MiXCR, one entry per CDR3 protein. Among 130,000 to 150,000 distinct CDR3 sequences listed, 15% to 20% were seen once. This sample is part of a study of T-cell memory formation after mild COVID-19. V was pared by 4 bases and J by 2 bases, with 4 bases of the junction left unmatched. The germline CDR1 and CDR2 sequences are ENHRY and SYGVKD. The CDR3 loop spans 14 amino acids. Regarding the study as a whole: Clones from the second wave (peaking day 37) had unconfirmed SARS-CoV-2 specificity.

The clonotype comes from an adult woman who had mild COVID-19 (a few samples of this study predate the infection). Cell type and time point are not known. The sample consisted of PBMCs or a T cell subset sorted from them (not recorded which). The chain employs TRBV10-3 and TRBJ1-2; 7 positions agree with TRBD1. CDR3 protein: CAISGDSANYGYTF. The CDR3 DNA sequence: TGTGCCATCAGTGGGGACAGCGCGAACTATGGCTACACCTTC.